Below, 3 T cell receptor beta chains from the same sample are listed, as sequenced in a study of radiotherapy plus CTLA-4 blockade in lung cancer. Data came from immunoSEQ multiplex PCR; TCRdb stores just in-frame clones and leaves some out. The profile shows about 35,000 clones, approximately 89% of them singletons. Sequencing was performed on peripheral blood, taken from a patient treated with radiotherapy plus ipilimumab. The receptors shown here come from a human donor with non-small cell lung cancer who had stable disease on radiotherapy plus ipilimumab.

The CDR3 region has the DNA TGTGCCAGCAGTGAGGGGACAGGGGGACTTGCGAGCTACACCTTC. This encodes CASSEGTGGLASYTF. This sequence joins TRBV2 and TRBJ1-2; 11 positions agree with TRBD1. V was clipped by 3 bases and J by 9 bases; unmatched bases: 9. Germline CDR1 reads SNHLY; CDR2 reads FYNNEI. The CDR3 is 15 residues long.

This clone was counted between two and nine times. The gene calls are TRBV2 and TRBJ1-1; 9 positions agree with TRBD1. This CDR3 contains 14 residues. Germline V gene data show CDR1 as SNHLY and CDR2 as FYNNEI. V was pared by 8 bases and J by 3 bases, with 7 bases of the junction left unmatched. The CDR3 DNA is TGTGCCAGCCATCTGGACAGGGGATACACTGAAGCTTTCTTT. This sequence encodes CASHLDRGYTEAFF.

The chain has TRBV28 and TRBJ1-1, with TRBD1 matching over 9 bases. V shed 4 bases and J 4 bases; nucleotides not matched to a gene: 16. Germline V gene data show CDR1 as MDHEN and CDR2 as SYDVKM. The CDR3 runs to 18 residues. CDR3 amino acids: CASSWGPGQGGWGTEAFF. CDR3 sequence (DNA): TGTGCCAGCAGTTGGGGACCGGGACAGGGCGGGTGGGGCACTGAAGCTTTCTTT. The whole variable domain, remainder taken from reference TRBV28 and TRBJ1-1, is DVKVTQSSRYLVKRTGEKVFLECVQDMDHENMFWYRQDPGLGLRLIYFSYDVKMKEKGDIPEGYSVSREKKERFSLILESASTNQTSMYLCASSWGPGQGGWGTEAFFGQGTRLTVV.